The 25 T cell receptor beta chains given below trace back to one sample, sequenced in a study of OX40 agonist ivuxolimab in advanced cancers. The library was made by the immunoSEQ multiplex PCR assay. Here the immuneACCESS table is served through TCRdb, limited to in-frame sequences with V and J called. Missing clones are a known gap in these copies; in checked studies unresolved V genes cover under half, and the rest lacks a known reason. The sample includes about 30,000 clones, with about 73% observed a single time. The ten largest clonotypes hold 12% of the sample. The sequencing used CD4+ or CD8+ T cells sorted from blood, collected in a trial of the OX40 agonist ivuxolimab. The receptors stem from an adult with an advanced solid tumor such as melanoma, head and neck, liver or kidney cancer.

CDR3 coding DNA: TGCGCCAGCAGCTTGGACGGGTTAGGGCCCCAGCATTTT. Translated: CASSLDGLGPQHF. J is TRBJ1-5 and V is TRBV5-1; D gene uncertain. V lost 0 bases to trimming and J lost 9 bases, with 10 bases between them. CDR3 size: 13 residues. Germline CDR1 is SGHRS and CDR2 is YFSETQ.

This chain connects TRBV6-6 to TRBJ1-1, with 7 positions matching TRBD1. The ends lost 6 bases at V and 3 bases at J; junction bases unmatched: 4. The CDR3 consists of 13 residues. CDR1 and CDR2 (germline): MNHNY, SVGAGI (reference sequence). This CDR3 is CASSPTGYTEAFF. The CDR3 DNA reads as TGTGCCAGCAGCCCGACAGGGTACACTGAAGCTTTCTTT.

This clone was counted a few times. The chain combines TRBV7-9 with TRBJ1-1; 8 bases agree with TRBD1. The V gene's germline CDR1 is SEHNR and CDR2 FQNEAQ (reference sequence). This CDR3 has 13 amino acids. With 5 bases clipped from V and 8 bases from J, the junction kept 7 bases outside the gene matches. The CDR3 loop reads CASSPRDRREAFF. The CDR3 bases are TGTGCCAGCAGCCCAAGGGACAGGCGGGAAGCTTTCTTT.

A note on this clone: Sequence at one end of the junction differs from germline and may be a read error. The chain couples TRBV4-1 to TRBJ1-2; 11 positions match TRBD1. CDR3 size: 15 residues. Germline V gives CDR1 MGHRA, CDR2 YSYEKL. As DNA, the CDR3 is TGTGCCAGCAGCCCGGGAGGACAGGGGGCAAGGGGCTACACCTTC. Its protein product is CASSPGGQGARGYTF.

The chain joins TRBV5-6 to TRBJ2-2, with D unresolved. The V end was cut by 3 bases, the J end by 1 base, with 4 bases between. This CDR3 has 13 amino acids. Germline CDR1 is SGHDT and CDR2 is YYEEEE. This CDR3 is CASSSGNTGELFF. Here the CDR3 DNA reads TGTGCCAGCAGCTCAGGGAACACCGGGGAGCTGTTTTTT.

The CDR3 loop reads CASRPDRVGGETQYF. The CDR3 nucleotides read TGTGCCAGCAGACCCGACAGGGTGGGGGGGGAGACCCAGTACTTC. J is TRBJ2-5 and V is TRBV6-6; tentatively, D is TRBD1 or TRBD2 (7 bases each). Trimming cost V 6 bases and J 5 bases, with 19 bases left between them. Germline values: CDR1 MNHNY, CDR2 SVGAGI (reference sequence). CDR3 length: 15 amino acids.

The chain recombines TRBV6-6 with TRBJ2-3; TRBD2 agrees at 7 bases. The CDR3 is made up of 15 amino acids. Germline CDR1 and CDR2: MNHNY and SVGAGI (reference sequence). V gave up 4 bases and J gave up 1 base; unmatched junction bases: 5. CDR3 nucleotides: TGTGCCAGCAGTTCCCCCGCGGGGGGCACAGATACGCAGTATTTT. Translating it yields CASSSPAGGTDTQYF.

The gene calls are TRBV5-1 and TRBJ1-6, with 8 bases matching TRBD1. CDR1 SGHRS and CDR2 YFSETQ come from the germline V gene. With V trimmed by 4 bases and J by 7 bases, 7 bases remained unmatched. This CDR3 comprises 15 residues. The CDR3 protein is CASSTGQGWNSPLHF. CDR3 DNA sequence: TGCGCCAGCAGCACAGGACAGGGATGGAATTCACCCCTCCACTTT.

The chain employs TRBV10-3 and TRBJ1-6; the D is unclear. This CDR3 has 15 amino acids. V was cut by 0 bases and J by 7 bases, with 10 bases left in between. Germline CDR1 and CDR2: ENHRY and SYGVKD. CDR3 residues: CAISESVFQNSPLHF. The CDR3 DNA follows: TGTGCCATCAGTGAGTCGGTATTCCAGAATTCACCCCTCCACTTT.

This clone was found a few times. The chain's CDR3 is CAFSGGSNNEQFF. CDR3 bases: TGTGCCTTTAGCGGGGGGTCCAACAATGAGCAGTTCTTC. This chain links TRBV30 with TRBJ2-1; TRBD2 aligns across 10 bases. The trim removed 7 bases at V and 5 bases at J, leaving 5 bases unmatched. The germline CDR1 and CDR2 sequences are GTSNPN and SVGIG (reference sequence). There are 13 residues in the CDR3.

This rearrangement joins TRBV5-6 to TRBJ1-2; D is possibly TRBD1 (5 bases). Trimming took 1 base from V and 7 from J, leaving 8 bases between them. The germline CDR1 and CDR2 sequences are SGHDT and YYEEEE. CDR3 length: 12 residues. In nucleotides, the CDR3 is TGTGCCAGCAGCTTGTATGGGGGTGGCTACACCTTC. Its translation is CASSLYGGGYTF.

The V gene is TRBV7-9, the J gene TRBJ1-1; D is uncertain. This CDR3 region has 14 residues. V was pared by 3 bases and J by 1 base, with 9 bases between. The germline gives CDR1 SEHNR, CDR2 FQNEAQ (reference sequence). CDR3 loop: CASSLDSANTEAFF. CDR3 DNA sequence: TGTGCCAGCAGCTTGGATTCAGCGAACACTGAAGCTTTCTTT. The whole variable domain, filled in from reference TRBV7-9 and TRBJ1-1, reads DTGVSQNPRHKITKRGQNVTFRCDPISEHNRLYWYRQTLGQGPEFLTYFQNEAQLEKSRLLSDRFSAERPKGSFSTLEIQRTEQGDSAMYLCASSLDSANTEAFFGQGTRLTVV.

A word on this clone: The sample contains more than one DNA sequence encoding this CDR3. This chain links TRBV6-1 with TRBJ1-1; perhaps TRBD1 as D (5 bases). Per germline, CDR1 MNHNS and CDR2 SASEGT. CDR3 size: 15 residues. Deletions cut 2 bases from V and 6 bases from J, with 16 bases between. The CDR3 protein is CASSERGRRLAEAFF. Written as DNA, the CDR3 is TGTGCCAGCAGTGAACGGGGGAGGAGGCTGGCTGAAGCTTTCTTT.

The chain is built from TRBV7-7 and TRBJ2-2; 9 nucleotides line up with TRBD1. The germline gives CDR1 SSHAT, CDR2 FNYEAQ (reference sequence). V gave up 6 bases and J gave up 6 bases; unmatched junction bases: 8. The CDR3 runs 15 residues. The CDR3 spells CASSPGQGNPGELFF. CDR3 coding DNA: TGTGCCAGCAGTCCGGGACAGGGAAATCCCGGGGAGCTGTTTTTT.

This clone has only a few counts. V is TRBV4-2 and J is TRBJ2-3, with 8 bases identical to TRBD2. The CDR3 runs to 15 residues. J lost 6 bases, V lost 0 bases, and 5 bases had no gene match. Germline V gives CDR1 LGHNA, CDR2 YNFKEQ. The CDR3 loop is CASSQERGGADTQYF. The DNA of the CDR3 is TGTGCCAGCAGCCAAGAACGGGGGGGCGCGGATACGCAGTATTTT.

The sample holds one count of this clone. The chain employs TRBV29-1 and TRBJ1-1, with D maybe TRBD1 (5 bases). The CDR3 is made up of 12 amino acids. V lost 4 bases and J lost 1, with 7 bases in between. The V gene's germline CDR1 is SQVTM and CDR2 ANQGSEA. The CDR3 DNA is TGCAGCGTTGGGGGGGGGAACACTGAAGCTTTCTTT. Protein sequence: CSVGGGNTEAFF.

DNA of the CDR3: TGTGCCAGCAGCATTTCCCGGACAGGGTATGGCTACACCTTC. Translating it yields CASSISRTGYGYTF. The rearrangement joins TRBV7-8 to TRBJ1-2; 8 positions match TRBD1. Germline V gene sequence: CDR1 SGHVS, CDR2 FQNEAQ. Trimming at V came to 5 bases and at J to 5 bases, leaving 7 bases not matched to a gene. CDR3 length: 14 amino acids.

The gene calls are TRBV6-5 and TRBJ1-4; 9 bases are shared with TRBD1. This CDR3 is built from 15 residues. Germline V gene lookup returns CDR1 MNHEY and CDR2 SVGAGI. The V segment lost 4 bases and the J segment 5 bases; nucleotides outside the gene matches: 5. CDR3 DNA: TGTGCCAGCAGTTTTGGGACAGGGAACAATGAAAAACTGTTTTTT. This translates into CASSFGTGNNEKLFF.

The gene calls are TRBV10-2 and TRBJ2-7, with D possibly TRBD1 on 6 matching bases. The CDR3 has 11 residues. Between the trimmed V and J ends, which lost 6 bases and 7 bases, there was a span of 10 bases. CDR1 and CDR2 (germline): WSHSY, SAAADI. CDR3 protein: CASRRGGEQYF. The CDR3 DNA sequence: TGCGCCAGCAGGCGAGGGGGTGAGCAGTACTTC.

The chain couples TRBV29-1 to TRBJ2-3, with TRBD1 identical over 10 bases. Trimming removed 6 bases from V and 4 bases from J; junction bases left unmatched: 7. CDR3 length: 14 residues. The germline CDR1 and CDR2 sequences are SQVTM and ANQGSEA. The chain's CDR3 is CSVAGTGDADTQYF. The CDR3 nucleotides read TGCAGCGTCGCAGGGACAGGGGACGCAGATACGCAGTATTTT.

V gene TRBV2 combines with J gene TRBJ2-7; D remains ambiguous. Germline V gives CDR1 SNHLY, CDR2 FYNNEI. The CDR3 has 11 residues. Trimming pared 6 bases from V and 3 bases from J, leaving 6 bases between. This chain's CDR3 is CASSAFYEQYV. CDR3 bases: TGTGCCAGCAGCGCTTTCTACGAGCAGTACGTC.

This clone was counted between two and nine times. The gene calls are TRBV21-1 and TRBJ1-4. TRBV21-1 is flagged as a pseudogene. The CDR3 runs to 13 residues. The CDR3 nucleotides read TGTGCCAGCAGCTCGGGTTATAATGAAAAACTGTTTTTT. It codes for CASSSGYNEKLFF.

The gene calls are TRBV7-2 and TRBJ2-3; either TRBD1 or TRBD2 may supply D (5 bases each). The CDR3 extends over 12 amino acids. Germline V gene lookup returns CDR1 SGHTA and CDR2 FQGNSA. V was shortened by 5 bases and J by 8 bases, with 11 bases between the two germline ends. The CDR3 nucleotides are TGTGCCAGCAGCCAAGCTGGGGGTACGCAGTATTTT. Translated: CASSQAGGTQYF.

This clone was observed once. The chain joins TRBV7-9 to TRBJ2-5; the D gene is possibly TRBD2 (5 bases). Germline V gene sequence: CDR1 SEHNR, CDR2 FQNEAQ (reference sequence). This CDR3 region has 14 residues. Trimming pared 0 bases from V and 4 bases from J, leaving 9 bases between. In DNA form, the CDR3 reads TGTGCCAGCAGCTTAGCGATGGGGAGAGAGACCCAGTACTTC. Translated, it gives CASSLAMGRETQYF.

The table lists this clone with a count of one. CDR3 sequence: CASSPQEYGYTF. For the CDR3, the DNA is TGTGCCAGCAGTCCACAGGAATATGGCTACACCTTC. V usage is TRBV6-6 and J usage is TRBJ1-2; D possibly corresponds to TRBD1 (5 bases). CDR3 length equals 12 residues. V lost 5 bases and J 5 bases, leaving 9 bases between the germline ends. The V gene's germline CDR1 is MNHNY and CDR2 SVGAGI (reference sequence).